This T cell receptor beta chain emerged from a study of CD8 T cells in ankylosing spondylitis. The CDR3 has 16 residues. CDR1 is SGHAT and CDR2 is FQNNGV in the germline V gene. The V gene end was trimmed by 1 base and the J gene end by 6 bases; junction bases not matched to a gene: 5. The study's findings and limits: A TCR beta motif of eight or nine highly homologous variants seemed to mark ankylosing spondylitis blood.

TCRdb redid the calling of the 5' RACE reads with MiXCR, one entry per CDR3 protein. The data contain about 360,000 distinct CDR3 sequences, around 20% of them singletons. As for this clonotype: The antigen is not known.

The chain couples TRBV11-2 to TRBJ2-1; 11 bases agree with TRBD2. This clonotype was obtained from a male donor with ankylosing spondylitis or in good health (not recorded which). The sample consisted of blood, either unsorted or a sorted T cell fraction (not recorded which). CDR3 bases: TGTGCCAGCAGCTTAGTTAGCGGGGGGGTTAGCAATGAGCAGTTCTTC. Amino acid sequence: CASSLVSGGVSNEQFF.